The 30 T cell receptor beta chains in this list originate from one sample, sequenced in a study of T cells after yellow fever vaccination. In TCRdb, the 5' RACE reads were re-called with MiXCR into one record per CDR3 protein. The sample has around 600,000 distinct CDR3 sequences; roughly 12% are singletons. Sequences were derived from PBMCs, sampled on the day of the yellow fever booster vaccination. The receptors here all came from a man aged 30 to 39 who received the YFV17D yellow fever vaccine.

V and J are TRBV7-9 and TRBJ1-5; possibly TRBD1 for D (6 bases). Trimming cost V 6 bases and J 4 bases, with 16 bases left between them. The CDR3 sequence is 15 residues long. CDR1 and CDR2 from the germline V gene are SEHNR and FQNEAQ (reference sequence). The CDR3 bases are TGTGCCAGCAGTCGCGAGCTGGGGGCTAATCAGCCCCAGCATTTT. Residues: CASSRELGANQPQHF.

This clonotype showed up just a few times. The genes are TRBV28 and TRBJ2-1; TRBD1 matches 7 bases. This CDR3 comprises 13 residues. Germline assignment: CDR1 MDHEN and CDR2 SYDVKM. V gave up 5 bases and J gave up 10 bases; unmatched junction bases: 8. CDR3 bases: TGTGCCAGCAGTCCCTTTACAGGGGACGAGCAGTTCTTC. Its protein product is CASSPFTGDEQFF.

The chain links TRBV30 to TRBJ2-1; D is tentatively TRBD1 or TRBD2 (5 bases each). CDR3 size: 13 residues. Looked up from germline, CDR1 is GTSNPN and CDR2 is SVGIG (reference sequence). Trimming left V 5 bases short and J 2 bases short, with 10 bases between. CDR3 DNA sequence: TGTGCCTGGGGGGGAAGGGCCTACAATGAGCAGTTCTTC. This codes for CAWGGRAYNEQFF.

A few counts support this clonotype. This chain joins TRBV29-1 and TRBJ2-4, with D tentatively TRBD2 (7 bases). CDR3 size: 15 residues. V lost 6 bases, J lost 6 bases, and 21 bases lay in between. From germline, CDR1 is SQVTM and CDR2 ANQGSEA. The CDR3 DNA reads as TGCAGCGTCAGCGGGACACCGACTGGGCCAAACATTCAGTACTTC. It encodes CSVSGTPTGPNIQYF.

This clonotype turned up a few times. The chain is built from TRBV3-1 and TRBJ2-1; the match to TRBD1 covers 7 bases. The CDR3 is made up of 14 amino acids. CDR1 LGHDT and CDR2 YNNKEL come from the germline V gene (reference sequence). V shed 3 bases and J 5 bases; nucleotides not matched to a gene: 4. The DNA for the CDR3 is TGTGCCAGCAGCCACCCGGGACAGAACAATGAGCAGTTCTTC. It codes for CASSHPGQNNEQFF.

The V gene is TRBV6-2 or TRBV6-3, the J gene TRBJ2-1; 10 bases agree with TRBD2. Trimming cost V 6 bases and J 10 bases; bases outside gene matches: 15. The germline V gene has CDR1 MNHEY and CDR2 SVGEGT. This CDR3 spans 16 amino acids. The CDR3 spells CASRTILAGQVLEQFF. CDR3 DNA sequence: TGTGCCAGCAGGACCATACTAGCGGGGCAAGTTCTGGAGCAGTTCTTC.

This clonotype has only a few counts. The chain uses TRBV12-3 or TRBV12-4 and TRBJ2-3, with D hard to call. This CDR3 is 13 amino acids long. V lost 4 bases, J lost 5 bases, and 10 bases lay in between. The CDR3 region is CASSYLSVDTQYF. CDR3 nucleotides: TGTGCCAGCAGTTACCTGTCGGTAGATACGCAGTATTTT.

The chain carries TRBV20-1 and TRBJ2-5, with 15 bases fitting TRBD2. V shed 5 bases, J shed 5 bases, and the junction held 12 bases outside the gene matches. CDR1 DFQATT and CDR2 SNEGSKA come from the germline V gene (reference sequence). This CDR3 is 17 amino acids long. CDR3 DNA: TGCAGTGCTTATCCCGGGACTAGCGGGAGGCGGGGGGAGACCCAGTACTTC. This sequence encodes CSAYPGTSGRRGETQYF.

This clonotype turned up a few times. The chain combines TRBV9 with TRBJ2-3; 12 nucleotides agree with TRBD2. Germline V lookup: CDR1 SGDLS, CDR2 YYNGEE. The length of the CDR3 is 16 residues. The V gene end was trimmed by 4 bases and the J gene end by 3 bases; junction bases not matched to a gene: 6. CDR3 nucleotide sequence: TGTGCCAGCAGCAAGACTAGCGGGAGCGGGACAGATACGCAGTATTTT. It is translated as CASSKTSGSGTDTQYF.

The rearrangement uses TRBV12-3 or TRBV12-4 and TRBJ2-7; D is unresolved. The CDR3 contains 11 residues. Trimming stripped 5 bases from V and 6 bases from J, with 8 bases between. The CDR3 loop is CASSTGPEQYF. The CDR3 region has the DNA TGTGCCAGCAGTACCGGACCCGAGCAGTACTTC.

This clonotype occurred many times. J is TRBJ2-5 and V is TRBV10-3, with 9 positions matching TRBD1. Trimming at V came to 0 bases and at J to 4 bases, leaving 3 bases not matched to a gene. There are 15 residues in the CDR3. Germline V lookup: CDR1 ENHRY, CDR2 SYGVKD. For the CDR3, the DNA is TGTGCCATCAGTGAGTCGACGGGACAGGGAGAGACCCAGTACTTC. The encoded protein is CAISESTGQGETQYF.

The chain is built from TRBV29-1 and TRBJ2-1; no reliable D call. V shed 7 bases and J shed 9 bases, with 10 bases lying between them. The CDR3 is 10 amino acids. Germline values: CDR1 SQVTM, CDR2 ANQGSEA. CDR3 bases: TGCAGCGGTGTTTGGGGTGAGCAGTTCTTC. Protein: CSGVWGEQFF.

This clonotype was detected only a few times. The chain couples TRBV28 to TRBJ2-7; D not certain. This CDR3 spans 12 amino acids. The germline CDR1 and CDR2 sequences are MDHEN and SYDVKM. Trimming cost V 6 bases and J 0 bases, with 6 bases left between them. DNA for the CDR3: TGTGCCAGCAGATCCAGCTCCTACGAGCAGTACTTC. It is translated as CASRSSSYEQYF.

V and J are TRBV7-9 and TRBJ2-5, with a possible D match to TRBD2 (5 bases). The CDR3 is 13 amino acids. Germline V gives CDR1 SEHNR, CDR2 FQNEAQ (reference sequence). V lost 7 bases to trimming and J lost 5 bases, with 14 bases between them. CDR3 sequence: CASTYGIAETQYF. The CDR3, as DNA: TGTGCCAGCACCTACGGGATAGCCGAGACCCAGTACTTC.

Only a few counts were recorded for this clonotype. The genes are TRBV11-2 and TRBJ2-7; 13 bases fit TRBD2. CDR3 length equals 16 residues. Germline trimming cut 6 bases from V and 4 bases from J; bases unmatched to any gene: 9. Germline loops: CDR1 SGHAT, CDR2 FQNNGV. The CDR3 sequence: CASRPRTSGSPYEQYF. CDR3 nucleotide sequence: TGTGCCAGCAGGCCACGGACTAGCGGGAGTCCTTACGAGCAGTACTTC.

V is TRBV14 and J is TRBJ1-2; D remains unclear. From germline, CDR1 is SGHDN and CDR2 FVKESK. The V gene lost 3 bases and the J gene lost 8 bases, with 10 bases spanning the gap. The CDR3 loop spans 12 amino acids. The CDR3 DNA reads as TGTGCCAGCAGCCAGGCCTCGGGGGGCTACACCTTC. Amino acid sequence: CASSQASGGYTF.

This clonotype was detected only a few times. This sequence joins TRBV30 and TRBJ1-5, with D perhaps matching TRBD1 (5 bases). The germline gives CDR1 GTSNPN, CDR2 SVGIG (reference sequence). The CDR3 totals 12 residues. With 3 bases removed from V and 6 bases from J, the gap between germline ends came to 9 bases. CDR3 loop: CAWSRVSQPQHF. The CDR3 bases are TGTGCCTGGAGCAGGGTTAGTCAGCCCCAGCATTTT.

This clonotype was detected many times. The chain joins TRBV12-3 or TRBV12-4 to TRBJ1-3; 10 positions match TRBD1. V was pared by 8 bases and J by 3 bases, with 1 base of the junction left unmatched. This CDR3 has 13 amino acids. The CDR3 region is CASGDRGGNTIYF. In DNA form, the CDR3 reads TGTGCCAGCGGGGACAGGGGTGGAAACACCATATATTTT.

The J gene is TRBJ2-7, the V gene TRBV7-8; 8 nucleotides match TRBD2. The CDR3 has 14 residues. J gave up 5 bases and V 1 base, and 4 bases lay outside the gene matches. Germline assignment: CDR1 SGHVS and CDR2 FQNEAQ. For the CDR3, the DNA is TGTGCCAGCAGCTTAGGGGCGGGGGGCAACGAGCAGTACTTC. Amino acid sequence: CASSLGAGGNEQYF.

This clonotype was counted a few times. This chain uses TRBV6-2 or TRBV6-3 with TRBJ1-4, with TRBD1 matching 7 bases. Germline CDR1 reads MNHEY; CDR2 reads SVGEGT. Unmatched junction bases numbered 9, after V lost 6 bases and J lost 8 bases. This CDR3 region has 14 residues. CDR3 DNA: TGTGCCAGCAGATCACAGGGGCCCAACGAAAAACTGTTTTTT. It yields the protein CASRSQGPNEKLFF.

This chain's CDR3 is CSARDASGYTYEQYF. Here the CDR3 DNA reads TGCAGTGCTAGAGACGCTTCGGGGTACACCTACGAGCAGTACTTC. The chain carries TRBV20-1 and TRBJ2-7; TRBD2 is a possible D gene (5 bases). CDR1 and CDR2 from the germline V gene are DFQATT and SNEGSKA (reference sequence). V shed 0 bases and J shed 2 bases, with 14 bases lying between them. CDR3 length: 15 residues.

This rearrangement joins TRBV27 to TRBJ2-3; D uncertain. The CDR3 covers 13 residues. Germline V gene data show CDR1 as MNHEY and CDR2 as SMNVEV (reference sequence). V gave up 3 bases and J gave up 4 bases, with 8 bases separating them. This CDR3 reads CASSFGISDTQYF. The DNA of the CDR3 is TGTGCCAGCAGTTTTGGTATATCAGATACGCAGTATTTT.

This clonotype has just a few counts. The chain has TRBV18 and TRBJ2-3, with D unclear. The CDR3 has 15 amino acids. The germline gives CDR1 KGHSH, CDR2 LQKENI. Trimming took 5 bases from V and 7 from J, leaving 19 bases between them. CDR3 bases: TGTGCCAGCTCATCGACTGGCACCGAAGGGAATACGCAGTATTTT. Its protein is CASSSTGTEGNTQYF.

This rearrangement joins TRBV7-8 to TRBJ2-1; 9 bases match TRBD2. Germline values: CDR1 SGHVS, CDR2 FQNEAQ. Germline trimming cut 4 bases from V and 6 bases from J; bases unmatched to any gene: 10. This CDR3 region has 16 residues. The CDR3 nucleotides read TGTGCCAGCAGCTCCCCCCCTGCGGGAGGGCCCAATGAGCAGTTCTTC. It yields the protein CASSSPPAGGPNEQFF.

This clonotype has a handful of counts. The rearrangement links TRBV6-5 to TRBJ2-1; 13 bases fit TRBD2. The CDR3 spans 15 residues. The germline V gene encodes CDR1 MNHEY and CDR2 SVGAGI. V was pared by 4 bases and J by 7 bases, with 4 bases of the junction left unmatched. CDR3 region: CASSWTSGSFNEQFF. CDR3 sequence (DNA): TGTGCCAGCAGTTGGACTAGCGGGAGCTTTAATGAGCAGTTCTTC.

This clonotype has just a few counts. As DNA, the CDR3 is TGTGCCAGCAGCCCCCGGAGGGCCGGAAGCACAGATACGCAGTATTTT. Translated, it gives CASSPRRAGSTDTQYF. The rearrangement joins TRBV11-2 to TRBJ2-3; D is perhaps TRBD2 (6 bases). The CDR3 runs to 16 residues. The V gene lost 5 bases and the J gene lost 0 bases, with 15 bases spanning the gap. Germline CDR1 reads SGHAT; CDR2 reads FQNNGV.

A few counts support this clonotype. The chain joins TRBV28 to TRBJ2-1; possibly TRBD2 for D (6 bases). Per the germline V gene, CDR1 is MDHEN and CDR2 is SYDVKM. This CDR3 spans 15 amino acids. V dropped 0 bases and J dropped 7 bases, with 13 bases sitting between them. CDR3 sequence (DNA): TGTGCCAGCAGTTTATGGTCCGGGAGCGGTAATGAGCAGTTCTTC. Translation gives CASSLWSGSGNEQFF.

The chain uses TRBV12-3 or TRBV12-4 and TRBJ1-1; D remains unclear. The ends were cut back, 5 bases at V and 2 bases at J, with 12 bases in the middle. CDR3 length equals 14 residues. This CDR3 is CASSAGVLNTEAFF. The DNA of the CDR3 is TGTGCCAGCAGTGCAGGCGTGTTAAACACTGAAGCTTTCTTT.

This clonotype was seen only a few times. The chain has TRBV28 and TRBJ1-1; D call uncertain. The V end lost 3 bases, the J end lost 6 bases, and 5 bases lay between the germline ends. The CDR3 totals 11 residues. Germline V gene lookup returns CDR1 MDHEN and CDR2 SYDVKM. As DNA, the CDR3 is TGTGCCAGCAGTTTTTTGGCTGAAGCTTTCTTT. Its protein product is CASSFLAEAFF.

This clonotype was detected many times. The DNA of the CDR3 is TGCGCCAGCAGCTTTACAGGGGGCTCGAACACTGAAGCTTTCTTT. Its translation: CASSFTGGSNTEAFF. V gene TRBV5-1 combines with J gene TRBJ1-1; 9 bases align to TRBD1. Losses at the gene ends were 2 bases for V and 1 base for J; bases not matched to a gene: 3. Germline V gene data show CDR1 as SGHRS and CDR2 as YFSETQ. The CDR3 covers 15 residues.